Shown below are 15 T cell receptor beta chains from a single sample sequenced in a study of shared clonotypes between healthy human individuals. Sequenced by immunoSEQ multiplex PCR; TCRdb stores in-frame clones only, minus some. The sample lists around 2,000,000 clones; 95% were seen once. Sequencing input: naive CD4+ T cells sorted from blood. The sample's subset: CD45RA+ positively selected. The receptors come from a man aged 18 to 29 in good health.

This clone was counted a single time. The CDR3 loop is CASSPFRNTEAFF. CDR3 bases: TGTGCCAGCAGTCCATTTAGGAACACTGAAGCTTTCTTT. V usage is TRBV5-4 and J usage is TRBJ1-1; no reliable D call. The CDR3 extends over 13 amino acids. CDR1 and CDR2 (germline): SGHNT, YYREEE (reference sequence). V was trimmed by 5 bases and J by 1 base, leaving 9 bases between them.

The rearrangement links TRBV19 to TRBJ2-7, with TRBD1 identical over 9 bases. Trimming at V came to 10 bases and at J to 6 bases, leaving 4 bases not matched to a gene. Germline V lookup: CDR1 LNHDA, CDR2 SQIVND (reference sequence). The CDR3 loop spans 11 amino acids. CDR3 bases: TGTGCCACCCGACAGGGGGGCGAGCAGTACTTC. Translated: CATRQGGEQYF. Complete variable domain (other parts from reference TRBV19 and TRBJ2-7): DGGITQSPKYLFRKEGQNVTLSCEQNLNHDAMYWYRQDPGQGLRLIYYSQIVNDFQKGDIAEGYSVSREKKESFPLTVTSAQKNPTAFYLCATRQGGEQYFGPGTRLTVT.

This sequence joins TRBV10-3 and TRBJ2-5; the match to TRBD2 covers 7 bases. CDR3 length equals 15 residues. The germline V gene has CDR1 ENHRY and CDR2 SYGVKD. The trim removed 6 bases at V and 5 bases at J, leaving 12 bases unmatched. This CDR3 is CAIRGGAGREETQYF. The CDR3 DNA is TGTGCCATCAGGGGGGGAGCGGGAAGGGAGGAGACCCAGTACTTC.

This clone was detected only once. The chain combines TRBV28 with TRBJ2-3; D remains unclear. V lost 7 bases, J lost 6 bases, and 11 bases lay in between. The CDR3 runs to 12 residues. From germline, CDR1 is MDHEN and CDR2 SYDVKM. In DNA form, the CDR3 reads TGTGCCAGCACCCCCCGGGCGGATACGCAGTATTTT. This encodes CASTPRADTQYF.

Note on this clone: The sample holds other DNA sequences that translate to the same CDR3. The chain is built from TRBV29-1 and TRBJ1-1; D is possibly TRBD1 (5 bases). The CDR3 sequence is 13 residues long. CDR1 is SQVTM, CDR2 ANQGSEA, per germline. The V end lost 0 bases, the J end lost 5 bases, and 10 bases lay between the germline ends. The CDR3 loop reads CSVEDLQGTEAFF. In nucleotides, the CDR3 is TGCAGCGTTGAAGATCTTCAGGGAACTGAAGCTTTCTTT.

As concerns this clone: At the DNA level, this CDR3 is encoded by other sequences in the same sample as well. This sequence joins TRBV6-5 and TRBJ1-1; 10 positions match TRBD1. The ends lost 5 bases at V and 5 bases at J; junction bases unmatched: 5. The CDR3 contains 14 residues. Germline V CDR1 and CDR2: MNHEY, SVGAGI. CDR3 protein: CASSPRTGGTEAFF. The CDR3 DNA sequence: TGTGCCAGCAGTCCTAGGACAGGGGGAACTGAAGCTTTCTTT.

This clone was counted once. The V call is TRBV9, the J call TRBJ1-6; no definite D call. CDR1 is SGDLS, CDR2 YYNGEE, per germline. V dropped 0 bases and J dropped 5 bases, with 6 bases sitting between them. The CDR3 consists of 14 residues. The CDR3 loop is CASSVVDNNSPLHF. The CDR3 DNA sequence: TGTGCCAGCAGCGTAGTAGACAATAATTCACCCCTCCACTTT.

This clone has only one observation. Other DNA sequences in the sample encode the same CDR3. This chain connects TRBV9 to TRBJ2-1; 10 nucleotides align to TRBD2. The CDR3 loop spans 16 amino acids. V was clipped by 0 bases and J by 3 bases; unmatched bases: 3. Per germline, CDR1 SGDLS and CDR2 YYNGEE. In nucleotides, the CDR3 is TGTGCCAGCAGCGTAGGGCTAGCGGGAGACTACAATGAGCAGTTCTTC. Its protein product is CASSVGLAGDYNEQFF. Complete variable domain (other parts from reference TRBV9 and TRBJ2-1): DSGVTQTPKHLITATGQRVTLRCSPRSGDLSVYWYQQSLDQGLQFLIQYYNGEERAKGNILERFSAQQFPDLHSELNLSSLELGDSALYFCASSVGLAGDYNEQFFGPGTRLTVL.

The CDR3 DNA reads as TGTGCCAGCAGCGTATGGACAGAAATCTATGGCTACACCTTC. This translates into CASSVWTEIYGYTF. The chain combines TRBV5-4 with TRBJ1-2; possibly TRBD1 for D (6 bases). The V gene lost 4 bases and the J gene lost 4 bases, with 14 bases spanning the gap. The length of the CDR3 is 14 residues. Germline V gene lookup returns CDR1 SGHNT and CDR2 YYREEE (reference sequence).

The table lists this clone with a count of one. The chain carries TRBV27 and TRBJ2-2, with D unresolved. From germline, CDR1 is MNHEY and CDR2 SMNVEV (reference sequence). Trimming left V 3 bases short and J 1 base short, with 12 bases between. The CDR3 extends over 16 amino acids. CDR3 in DNA: TGTGCCAGCAGTTTGTCACAGCCGATGAACACCGGGGAGCTGTTTTTT. It codes for CASSLSQPMNTGELFF.

As concerns this clone: Other DNA sequences within the sample encode an identical CDR3. The gene calls are TRBV18 and TRBJ2-2; TRBD2 matches at 12 bases. Germline V lookup: CDR1 KGHSH, CDR2 LQKENI. The CDR3 has 16 amino acids. The V and J ends lost 0 bases and 5 bases, in that order; junction bases with no gene match: 1. The CDR3 is CASSPPLAGGTGELFF. CDR3 bases: TGTGCCAGCTCACCACCTCTAGCGGGAGGGACCGGGGAGCTGTTTTTT.

This chain connects TRBV27 to TRBJ1-5; D is undetermined. The CDR3 sequence is 14 residues long. Trimming left V 2 bases short and J 3 bases short, with 8 bases between. Germline V lookup: CDR1 MNHEY, CDR2 SMNVEV (reference sequence). Written as DNA, the CDR3 is TGTGCCAGCAGTTTAGGGTCCCTCAATCAGCCCCAGCATTTT. Its translation: CASSLGSLNQPQHF.

This chain joins TRBV2 and TRBJ2-5; D might be TRBD1 (5 bases). Germline CDR1 is SNHLY and CDR2 is FYNNEI. The CDR3 loop spans 13 amino acids. V was trimmed by 5 bases and J by 5 bases, leaving 12 bases between them. The CDR3: CASSLQGSETQYF. CDR3 nucleotides: TGTGCCAGCAGTCTTCAGGGTTCGGAGACCCAGTACTTC.

The chain has TRBV2 and TRBJ2-5; D is possibly TRBD1 or TRBD2 (6 bases each). Between the trimmed V and J ends, which lost 4 bases and 5 bases, there was a span of 11 bases. There are 13 residues in the CDR3. Germline V gene data show CDR1 as SNHLY and CDR2 as FYNNEI. The CDR3 here is CASSVGGRETQYF. CDR3 coding DNA: TGTGCCAGCAGTGTCGGGGGCCGCGAGACCCAGTACTTC.

The chain uses TRBV5-1 and TRBJ2-3; 8 bases are a match to TRBD1. This CDR3 is 16 amino acids long. V was pared by 0 bases and J by 3 bases, with 6 bases of the junction left unmatched. Per germline, CDR1 SGHRS and CDR2 YFSETQ. The CDR3 here is CASSLAGQGGTDTQYF. The CDR3 coding sequence is TGCGCCAGCAGCTTGGCCGGACAGGGCGGTACAGATACGCAGTATTTT. Full variable domain (outside the CDR3, taken from reference TRBV5-1 and TRBJ2-3): KAGVTQTPRYLIKTRGQQVTLSCSPISGHRSVSWYQQTPGQGLQFLFEYFSETQRNKGNFPGRFSGRQFSNSRSEMNVSTLELGDSALYLCASSLAGQGGTDTQYFGPGTRLTVL.